This record concerns one T cell receptor (beta chain) sequence. Some clones are missing from TCRdb's copy, which holds only in-frame ones; the method was immunoSEQ multiplex PCR. The sample includes tens of thousands of clones, around nine tenths of them seen just once. Treatment described: preoperative locoregional IRX-2 cytokine immunotherapy. This sample is part of a study of preoperative IRX-2 immunotherapy in early breast cancer. The specimen comprised tumor tissue, sampled after IRX-2 immunotherapy. This clonotype was sampled from a human donor with breast cancer.

The DNA of the CDR3 is TGCGCCAGCAGCCCCCGAGGCACCGGGTTTGAGACGACCCAGTACTTC. Its translation is CASSPRGTGFETTQYF. The chain links TRBV5-1 to TRBJ2-5; D call uncertain. Germline assignment: CDR1 SGHRS and CDR2 YFSETQ. The CDR3 totals 16 residues. Deletions cut 4 bases from V and 7 bases from J, with 23 bases between.